Here is one T cell receptor (beta chain) with its context. Antigen specificity is unknown. Profiled with immunoSEQ multiplex PCR; TCRdb holds only in-frame clones, not every one. The data show 2 million to 2.5 million clones, around 90% seen once. The V and J ends lost 5 bases and 4 bases, in that order; junction bases with no gene match: 7. Germline V gene data show CDR1 as MNHEY and CDR2 as SMNVEV (reference sequence). This CDR3 is built from 14 residues. The record originates from a study of shared clonotypes between healthy human individuals. General observations from the study: Against clonotypes common to all four donors, non-shared ones had lower generation probabilities. Sharing across four donors was highest in naive CD4 (approximately 5%) and lowest in memory CD8 (about 0.4%). Naive subsets usually exceeded memory subsets in estimated richness.

This TCR came from a man between 18 and 35 years old in good health. Some clones in this sample may be carry-over from other donors' samples. This chain connects TRBV27 to TRBJ1-1, with 7 bases lining up with TRBD1. Sequencing was done on a sample of naive CD4+ T cells from PBMCs. Subset described: CD45RA+ positively selected. The CDR3 loop is CASSPYRGGTEAFF. CDR3 coding DNA: TGTGCCAGCAGTCCCTACAGGGGTGGCACTGAAGCTTTCTTT.